One sample yielded the 30 T cell receptor beta chains listed below, sequenced in a study of shared clonotypes between healthy human individuals. TCRdb's table, derived via immunoSEQ multiplex PCR, lists solely in-frame clones and lacks some. Here the sample spans 330,000 or so clones, around 70% being singletons. Material for sequencing was memory CD4+ T cells sorted from blood. Noted subset: CD45RA-negative fraction. Every receptor here comes from a man aged 30-40 years in good health.

The chain recombines TRBV18 with TRBJ1-1, with D maybe TRBD1 (6 bases). This CDR3 has 14 residues. Germline values: CDR1 KGHSH, CDR2 LQKENI. Trimming took off 6 bases at V and 1 base at J, with 12 bases between the two ends. CDR3 DNA sequence: TGTGCCAGCTCGGGCGGACAGAAGAACACTGAAGCTTTCTTT. Residues: CASSGGQKNTEAFF.

The rearrangement joins TRBV4-1 to TRBJ2-1; possibly TRBD2 for D (5 bases). The CDR3 runs 16 residues. Trimming shortened V by 0 bases and J by 7 bases, and 16 bases separated the two germline ends. Per the germline V gene, CDR1 is MGHRA and CDR2 is YSYEKL. Written as DNA, the CDR3 is TGCGCCAGCAGCCAAGATTTTGGATCCCCGGGAAATGAGCAGTTCTTC. Translating gives CASSQDFGSPGNEQFF.

This chain links TRBV6-6 with TRBJ2-7; 9 nucleotides agree with TRBD1. The J segment lost 9 bases and the V segment lost 4 bases, leaving 16 bases of the junction unmatched. The V gene's germline CDR1 is MNHNY and CDR2 SVGAGI (reference sequence). This CDR3 has 16 residues. This CDR3 reads CASSFGSGTGHQVQYF. For the CDR3, the DNA is TGTGCCAGCAGTTTTGGTTCCGGGACAGGGCACCAAGTGCAGTACTTC.

The chain joins TRBV15 to TRBJ2-1; D may be TRBD1 (5 bases). V lost 6 bases to trimming and J lost 8 bases, with 14 bases between them. Germline V gives CDR1 LNHNV, CDR2 YYDKDF (reference sequence). This CDR3 has 13 residues. The CDR3 DNA is TGTGCCACCAGTCTAGGGGCGGCGGATGAGCAGTTCTTC. It is translated as CATSLGAADEQFF.

This clone was found a few times. The chain is built from TRBV5-1 and TRBJ2-5; maybe TRBD1 (6 bases). The DNA end is a closer match to TRBJ2-7, so the J assignment may be wrong. This CDR3 comprises 14 residues. Germline CDR1 reads SGHRS; CDR2 reads YFSETQ. CDR3 sequence reads: CASSLGGGVYEQYF. In DNA, the CDR3 is TGCGCCAGCAGCTTGGGTGGGGGCGTCTACGAGCAGTACTTC.

This chain links TRBV10-3 with TRBJ1-1; D may be TRBD1 (5 bases). The CDR3 runs 13 residues. V was clipped by 0 bases and J by 6 bases, with 8 bases between them. Germline-derived CDR1 and CDR2 are ENHRY and SYGVKD. The CDR3 coding sequence is TGTGCCATCAGTGAGTCGATGGGGGCTGAAGCTTTCTTT. Protein: CAISESMGAEAFF.

The rearrangement joins TRBV30 to TRBJ2-7; D uncertain. CDR1 is GTSNPN and CDR2 is SVGIG in the germline V gene (reference sequence). V was clipped by 4 bases and J by 4 bases, with 8 bases between them. The CDR3 has 11 amino acids. The CDR3 region has the DNA TGTGCCTGGAAGGGATTATACGAGCAGTACTTC. It translates to CAWKGLYEQYF.

The chain is built from TRBV13 and TRBJ2-3; D may be TRBD1 (5 bases). CDR3 length: 22 residues. Trimming removed 4 bases from V and 1 base from J, with 33 bases in between. CDR1 and CDR2 from the germline V gene are PRHDT and FYEKMQ (reference sequence). CDR3 nucleotide sequence: TGTGCCAGCAGCTACCAAGGGCTCGACCAAGAGTCACAGGAAAGGGGCACAGATACGCAGTATTTT. It specifies CASSYQGLDQESQERGTDTQYF.

This clone occurred a few times. The V and J genes are TRBV10-3 and TRBJ2-5; 15 bases align to TRBD2. The CDR3 runs 17 residues. Germline V gene sequence: CDR1 ENHRY, CDR2 SYGVKD. V shed 2 bases and J 4 bases; nucleotides not matched to a gene: 5. This CDR3 is CAISEPGLAGGTETQYF. Here the CDR3 DNA reads TGTGCCATCAGTGAGCCCGGACTAGCGGGAGGGACAGAGACCCAGTACTTC.

The CDR3 nucleotides are TGTGCCAGCAGCGTAATGGGGTCCCACGAGCAGTACTTC. Protein: CASSVMGSHEQYF. The V call is TRBV9, the J call TRBJ2-7; D call uncertain. V was shortened by 1 base and J by 5 bases, with 10 bases between the two germline ends. This CDR3 has 13 residues. The germline CDR1 and CDR2 sequences are SGDLS and YYNGEE.

The J gene is TRBJ2-6, the V gene TRBV28; D not certain. The V end was cut by 6 bases, the J end by 3 bases, with 9 bases between. CDR1 and CDR2 (germline): MDHEN, SYDVKM. This CDR3 region has 14 residues. The CDR3 sequence is CASSQTYGANVLTF. CDR3 DNA: TGTGCCAGCAGCCAAACCTATGGGGCCAACGTCCTGACTTTC.

The chain couples TRBV10-1 to TRBJ2-3; D unclear. The CDR3 covers 11 residues. Trimming pared 2 bases from V and 5 bases from J, leaving 2 bases between. Per germline, CDR1 WNHNN and CDR2 SYGVQD (reference sequence). The DNA of the CDR3 is TGCGCCAGCAGTGAGAAAGATACGCAGTATTTT. It yields the protein CASSEKDTQYF.

The V and J genes are TRBV7-9 and TRBJ2-3; the match to TRBD1 covers 7 bases. This CDR3 is built from 16 residues. The germline V gene encodes CDR1 SEHNR and CDR2 FQNEAQ (reference sequence). J was trimmed by 0 bases and V by 6 bases; bases with no gene match: 9. CDR3 in amino acids: CASSAQSGQSTDTQYF. For the CDR3, the DNA is TGTGCCAGCAGTGCCCAGTCGGGACAGAGCACAGATACGCAGTATTTT.

The chain uses TRBV10-2 and TRBJ1-5, with D possibly TRBD1 on 5 matching bases. The germline V gene has CDR1 WSHSY and CDR2 SAAADI. V lost 0 bases and J 4 bases, leaving 10 bases between the germline ends. The CDR3 spans 15 residues. CDR3 nucleotide sequence: TGCGCCAGCAGTGAGTCTACAAGGGGAAATCAGCCCCAGCATTTT. Amino acids: CASSESTRGNQPQHF.

On this clone itself: Distinct nucleotide sequences in the sample also encode this CDR3. The chain joins TRBV5-5 to TRBJ2-4; D ambiguous. Germline V gives CDR1 SGHKS, CDR2 YYEKEE (reference sequence). This CDR3 contains 14 residues. The V end lost 0 bases, the J end lost 0 bases, and 4 bases lay between the germline ends. The CDR3 sequence: CASSLGLAKNIQYF. The CDR3, as DNA: TGTGCCAGCAGCTTGGGCCTAGCCAAAAACATTCAGTACTTC.

This clone is a singleton in its sample. The CDR3 loop is CASSLTGHLYEQYF. The CDR3 coding sequence is TGCGCCAGCAGCCTGACGGGACATCTCTACGAGCAGTACTTC. This chain uses TRBV5-1 with TRBJ2-7; D may be TRBD1 (6 bases). Per the germline V gene, CDR1 is SGHRS and CDR2 is YFSETQ. The CDR3 totals 14 residues. The V end was cut by 4 bases, the J end by 3 bases, with 14 bases between. The variable domain in full, completed from reference TRBV5-1 and TRBJ2-7, reads KAGVTQTPRYLIKTRGQQVTLSCSPISGHRSVSWYQQTPGQGLQFLFEYFSETQRNKGNFPGRFSGRQFSNSRSEMNVSTLELGDSALYLCASSLTGHLYEQYFGPGTRLTVT.

V usage is TRBV30 and J usage is TRBJ1-5; D remains unclear. Germline V gives CDR1 GTSNPN, CDR2 SVGIG (reference sequence). Trimming pared 2 bases from V and 4 bases from J, leaving 9 bases between. The CDR3 is 13 amino acids. CDR3 region: CAWSYGENQPQHF. For the CDR3, the DNA is TGTGCCTGGAGTTACGGGGAAAATCAGCCCCAGCATTTT.

This clone was seen once. The rearrangement joins TRBV5-5 to TRBJ1-5; D is undetermined. The CDR3 consists of 15 residues. Deletions cut 0 bases from V and 2 bases from J, with 9 bases between. Germline loops: CDR1 SGHKS, CDR2 YYEKEE (reference sequence). CDR3 in amino acids: CASSLAGVGNQPQHF. CDR3 coding DNA: TGTGCCAGCAGCTTGGCCGGGGTTGGCAATCAGCCCCAGCATTTT.

This clone showed up just a few times. The chain recombines TRBV6-1 with TRBJ2-3, with 12 positions matching TRBD2. Per germline, CDR1 MNHNS and CDR2 SASEGT. CDR3 length equals 15 residues. J lost 6 bases, V lost 6 bases, and 7 bases had no gene match. CDR3 coding DNA: TGTGCCAGCAGGCCCGGGACTAGCGGGTGGGATACGCAGTATTTT. This gives the protein CASRPGTSGWDTQYF.

The V call is TRBV7-8, the J call TRBJ2-2, with D perhaps assigned TRBD1 or TRBD2 (5 bases each). The CDR3 length is 20 residues. Germline V lookup: CDR1 SGHVS, CDR2 FQNEAQ. Trimming shortened V by 3 bases and J by 2 bases, and 25 bases separated the two germline ends. As DNA, the CDR3 is TGTGCCAGCAGCTTGATTGGGGGTAGCCGTCATATCTCCAACACCGGGGAGCTGTTTTTT. This translates into CASSLIGGSRHISNTGELFF.

The rearrangement uses TRBV4-1 and TRBJ2-7, with no clear D. The germline V gene has CDR1 MGHRA and CDR2 YSYEKL. This CDR3 is 15 amino acids long. The V end was cut by 1 base, the J end by 2 bases, with 12 bases between. CDR3 sequence reads: CASSQATVGAYEQYF. The CDR3 DNA reads TGCGCCAGCAGCCAAGCTACGGTAGGTGCCTACGAGCAGTACTTC.

This clone has a handful of counts. J is TRBJ2-2 and V is TRBV7-2; unclear D gene. CDR3 length: 15 residues. V was trimmed by 5 bases and J by 2 bases, leaving 12 bases between them. CDR1 is SGHTA and CDR2 is FQGNSA in the germline V gene. The CDR3 is CASSLNRANTGELFF. Written as DNA, the CDR3 is TGTGCCAGCAGCCTAAACAGAGCCAACACCGGGGAGCTGTTTTTT.

The chain joins TRBV10-1 to TRBJ1-1, with D uncertain. From germline, CDR1 is WNHNN and CDR2 SYGVQD (reference sequence). V gave up 3 bases and J gave up 1 base, with 6 bases separating them. This CDR3 has 13 residues. The CDR3 reads CASSEQTNTEAFF. The CDR3 coding sequence is TGCGCCAGCAGTGAACAGACGAACACTGAAGCTTTCTTT.

V usage is TRBV2 and J usage is TRBJ2-7, with a tentative D call TRBD2 (6 bases). Trimming took off 3 bases at V and 2 bases at J, with 11 bases between the two ends. Germline assignment: CDR1 SNHLY and CDR2 FYNNEI. This CDR3 is built from 14 residues. CDR3 loop: CASSELAVTYEQYF. The CDR3 nucleotides read TGTGCCAGCAGTGAGTTAGCGGTGACCTACGAGCAGTACTTC.

The rearrangement joins TRBV5-8 to TRBJ2-5, with a tentative D call TRBD2 (6 bases). V was cut by 5 bases and J by 14 bases, with 19 bases left in between. Germline V gene sequence: CDR1 SGHTS, CDR2 YDEGEE. The CDR3 is 12 amino acids. The CDR3 region is CASSYLLGGPYF. DNA for the CDR3: TGTGCCAGCAGTTACCTCCTCGGGGGTCCTTACTTC.

The V gene is TRBV4-3, the J gene TRBJ2-5; TRBD1 might be the D (6 bases). This CDR3 spans 15 amino acids. Trimming shortened V by 0 bases and J by 4 bases, and 12 bases separated the two germline ends. Germline V CDR1 and CDR2: LGHNA, YSLEER. The CDR3 DNA sequence: TGCGCCAGCAGCCAAGATGTAACAGGGTTAGAGACCCAGTACTTC. Amino acids: CASSQDVTGLETQYF.

Concerning this clone itself: At one of its ends the junction is not consistent with the germline gene, which may arise from a read error. The rearrangement joins TRBV7-8 to TRBJ2-5; D is perhaps TRBD1 or TRBD2 (5 bases each). Germline assignment: CDR1 SGHVS and CDR2 FQNEAQ. The CDR3 runs 14 residues. The CDR3 DNA sequence: TGTGCCAGCAACTTAGGGACGGTCCAAGAGACCCAGTACTTC. It specifies CASNLGTVQETQYF.

The V gene is TRBV6-5, the J gene TRBJ2-1; D call uncertain. In germline, CDR1 is MNHEY, CDR2 SVGAGI. The V and J ends lost 0 bases and 8 bases respectively, with 11 bases between them. The CDR3 is made up of 14 amino acids. The CDR3 DNA sequence: TGTGCCAGCAGTTACTCGAACAGCTTCGATGAGCAGTTCTTC. Protein: CASSYSNSFDEQFF.

J is TRBJ2-7 and V is TRBV9; D is perhaps TRBD1 (6 bases). This CDR3 has 14 residues. Trimming took off 0 bases at V and 3 bases at J, with 10 bases between the two ends. Per the germline V gene, CDR1 is SGDLS and CDR2 is YYNGEE. As DNA, the CDR3 is TGTGCCAGCAGCGTAGCTGCACAGGGCTACGAGCAGTACTTC. Amino acids: CASSVAAQGYEQYF.

The chain uses TRBV18 and TRBJ1-1; possible D gene TRBD1, 5 bases. With 5 bases removed from V and 1 base from J, the gap between germline ends came to 17 bases. Germline CDR1 and CDR2: KGHSH and LQKENI. CDR3 length: 16 residues. CDR3 DNA: TGTGCCAGCTCAGCACAAGGGGCGGCGGGGAACACTGAAGCTTTCTTT. This gives the protein CASSAQGAAGNTEAFF.